This T cell receptor beta chain was captured by sequencing in a study of blood T cells in healthy people across ages (dated by TCRdb to the mid-2010s). In the study overall: In model experiments, template switching captured roughly one uniquely barcoded TCR beta cDNA molecule for every two T cells. To track age-related changes in TCR beta repertoire diversity, the study relied on deep sequencing normalized with unique cDNA molecular identifiers. The donors were split into four age groups: young (average 16 years), middle-aged (more than 35), aged (over 55) and long-lived (approximately 89). To avoid experimental bias, donors of different ages were spread randomly across the sequencing lanes. For two donors (one aged 18 to 29 and one aged 80 or older), the study analyzed two additional independent replicas of 1 million unique cDNA reads from the same blood draw. General study outcomes and caveats: A strong correlation was found between observed TCR beta diversity and the percentage of naive T cells measured by flow cytometry. As age increased, observed TCR beta diversity per million T cells dropped in a roughly linear way, and a significant reduction was already evident by age 40. Estimates of total diversity from one million sequenced T cells were regarded as lower bounds and underestimates. Since profiling was done on bulk unsorted PBMCs, naive and antigen-experienced compartments could not be conclusively compared. Because the CMV infection status of the donors was unknown, age-related changes in expanded clonotypes may potentially have been confounded. Compared with the aged group, more naive CD4+ T cells, fewer expanded clones and increased TCR diversity were shown by the long-lived group, suggesting age selection.

According to the germline V gene, CDR1 reads MGHRA and CDR2 reads YSYEKL. The CDR3, from cysteine to phenylalanine, totals 17 residues. Only the CDR3 region is kept as DNA, spanning 51 bases read in frame from base 1. Unmatched junction bases come to 8, with V trimmed by 0 bases and J by 3 bases. The approximately 39 donors, aged about 6 to 95 years, were systemically healthy Caucasian individuals from Russia. Approximately 9.3 milliliters of peripheral blood were collected from each donor into EDTA-treated Vacutainer tubes. Ficoll-Paque density-gradient centrifugation was used to isolate PBMCs, with at least 7 million per sample. Total RNA was extracted from PBMCs with Trizol reagent, with at least 6 micrograms obtained per sample. For every donor, an aliquot of PBMCs went through flow cytometry to measure the percentages of naive CD45RAhigh/CD27high T cells. This clonotype was counted many times. The antigen this receptor binds is unknown. No base qualities exist here, and no much larger clone lies one base off it.

Library prep was done by 5' RACE. The reads were generated on an Illumina HiSeq 2500. A second PCR of about 6 to 11 cycles was performed with a sample-barcoded 5' primer and a J-beta primer mix. A unique molecular identifier was introduced onto each TCR beta cDNA molecule by a template-switch 5' adaptor carrying 12 random nucleotides. Each sample yielded at least 2.5 million CDR3-containing paired-end reads. First-strand cDNA was synthesized from all RNA with the Mint cDNA synthesis kit, primed by a TRBC-specific oligonucleotide. Following uracil-DNA glycosylase treatment, a first 18-cycle PCR with universal primers M1SS and BC2_uni_R was performed on all cDNA. Regarding the original processing steps: For normalization, 1 million high-quality reads, each with a distinct molecular identifier, were randomly selected from each sample. Instead of being binned into consensus sequences, reads that shared molecular identifiers were thrown out. CDR3 identification, clonotype clustering and error correction used MiTCR with a Q25 quality threshold and the strictest error-elimination algorithm. A nonparametric unseen species model with Euler transformation was used to estimate a lower bound on total TCR beta diversity. TCRdb passed the public sequencing reads through fastp at Q25 and MiXCR, retaining productive beta sequences. Under each unique CDR3 protein, matching rows form one entry showing the most common genes and DNA. TCRdb, rather than the study authors, made the V and J calls. The sample table holds 1.5 million to 2 million distinct CDR3 sequences, of which 28% were seen once. 7% to 9% of the sample belongs to the ten largest clones.

This clonotype was sampled from a woman younger than 45 in good health. Sequencing was performed on blood. The V and J segments used are TRBV4-1 and TRBJ2-7; TRBD1 matches 10 bases in the middle. The DNA sequence is TGCGCCAGCAGCCAAGATAGTACCGGGACAGGGGACTACGAGCAGTACTTC. Its amino acids are CASSQDSTGTGDYEQYF.